What follows are 32 T cell receptor beta chains derived from one specimen sequenced in a study of blood T cell repertoires in COVID-19. Generated by immunoSEQ multiplex PCR, the TCRdb table keeps only in-frame clones and is missing some. The data show about 120,000 clones, 82% seen once. Sequencing used peripheral blood. These receptors were taken from an older woman with acute or convalescent COVID-19.

J is TRBJ1-1 and V is TRBV27; D might be TRBD1 (6 bases). This CDR3 has 14 residues. CDR1 and CDR2 from the germline V gene are MNHEY and SMNVEV (reference sequence). The V gene lost 4 bases and the J gene lost 3 bases, with 12 bases spanning the gap. The CDR3 sequence: CASSYTGRYTEAFF. DNA for the CDR3: TGTGCCAGCAGTTATACAGGGAGATACACTGAAGCTTTCTTT.

This clone was counted only a few times. The rearrangement uses TRBV9 and TRBJ2-5, with 13 bases fitting TRBD2. The germline CDR1 and CDR2 sequences are SGDLS and YYNGEE. J lost 2 bases, V lost 2 bases, and 3 bases had no gene match. The CDR3 has 16 residues. The CDR3 region has the DNA TGTGCCAGCAGCGTTGGGACTAGCGGGGAACAAGAGACCCAGTACTTC. Translating gives CASSVGTSGEQETQYF.

The chain couples TRBV10-3 to TRBJ2-2, with D possibly TRBD1 on 5 matching bases. CDR1 and CDR2 (germline): ENHRY, SYGVKD. The CDR3 sequence is 14 residues long. The germline V and J ends were trimmed by 2 bases and 3 bases, with 7 bases remaining between them. CDR3 residues: CAISESRDTGELFF. CDR3 nucleotide sequence: TGTGCCATCAGTGAGAGCAGGGACACCGGGGAGCTGTTTTTT.

This rearrangement joins TRBV6-2 or TRBV6-3 to TRBJ1-1; D remains unclear. The germline CDR1 and CDR2 sequences are MNHEY and SVGEGT. Trimming took off 0 bases at V and 5 bases at J, with 10 bases between the two ends. This CDR3 comprises 14 residues. The CDR3 region is CASSYSRAGTEAFF. DNA of the CDR3: TGTGCCAGCAGTTACTCGAGGGCCGGTACTGAAGCTTTCTTT.

CDR3 DNA sequence: TGTGCCAGCAGAGGGACTGCCAGCACAGATACGCAGTATTTT. It encodes CASRGTASTDTQYF. The chain couples TRBV3-1 (or the pseudogene TRBV3-2) to TRBJ2-3; perhaps TRBD2 as D (6 bases). This CDR3 has 14 amino acids. The germline CDR1 and CDR2 sequences are LGHDT and YNNKEL (reference sequence). V lost 6 bases to trimming and J lost 0 bases, with 10 bases between them.

This chain uses TRBV7-9 with TRBJ2-3; no definite D call. The CDR3 has 13 amino acids. CDR1 is SEHNR, CDR2 FQNEAQ, per germline (reference sequence). V lost 1 base to trimming and J lost 6 bases, with 8 bases between them. CDR3 sequence reads: CASSLVVHDTQYF. In nucleotides, the CDR3 is TGTGCCAGCAGCTTAGTAGTCCACGATACGCAGTATTTT. Filled out from reference TRBV7-9 and TRBJ2-3, the complete variable domain reads DTGVSQNPRHKITKRGQNVTFRCDPISEHNRLYWYRQTLGQGPEFLTYFQNEAQLEKSRLLSDRFSAERPKGSFSTLEIQRTEQGDSAMYLCASSLVVHDTQYFGPGTRLTVL.

The J gene is TRBJ1-2, the V gene TRBV11-2; D ambiguous. CDR3 size: 14 residues. Looked up from germline, CDR1 is SGHAT and CDR2 is FQNNGV. Trimming cost V 5 bases and J 6 bases, with 16 bases left between them. CDR3 loop: CASSAWSSSDGYTF. The CDR3 nucleotides are TGTGCCAGCAGCGCATGGAGTAGCTCGGATGGCTACACCTTC.

This clone was seen only once. The V gene is TRBV2, the J gene TRBJ2-3, with 8 bases fitting TRBD2. Germline-derived CDR1 and CDR2 are SNHLY and FYNNEI. The CDR3 length is 18 residues. V lost 1 base and J lost 8; bases outside the gene matches: 17. CDR3 DNA: TGTGCCAGCAGTGAAGAGGAGGCCTTGGCGGGGGGTTCCAGTACGCAGTATTTT. Translating it yields CASSEEEALAGGSSTQYF.

This clone was recorded many times. The V and J genes are TRBV6-1 and TRBJ1-1, with TRBD1 matching 8 bases. The CDR3 loop spans 12 amino acids. Germline V gene data show CDR1 as MNHNS and CDR2 as SASEGT. The ends lost 3 bases at V and 9 bases at J; junction bases unmatched: 3. CDR3 bases: TGTGCCAGCAGTGATTCAGGGGGCAAAGCTTTCTTT. Amino acid sequence: CASSDSGGKAFF.

The chain is built from TRBV11-2 and TRBJ1-3; 7 bases line up with TRBD1. The V gene end was trimmed by 4 bases and the J gene end by 1 base; junction bases not matched to a gene: 4. The CDR3 is 15 amino acids. Germline V gene sequence: CDR1 SGHAT, CDR2 FQNNGV. For the CDR3, the DNA is TGTGCCAGCAGCTACGGACAGGCTTCTGGAAACACCATATATTTT. Translated, it gives CASSYGQASGNTIYF.

This clone was counted a few times. The chain is built from TRBV6-5 and TRBJ2-7; maybe TRBD2 (5 bases). Germline CDR1 MNHEY, CDR2 SVGAGI. Trimming shortened V by 8 bases and J by 3 bases, and 14 bases separated the two germline ends. The CDR3 totals 13 residues. The CDR3 bases are TGTGCCAGCGAGTCGAGGGATGTCTACGAGCAGTACTTC. Its translation is CASESRDVYEQYF.

The rearrangement links TRBV19 to TRBJ1-2, with TRBD1 identical over 9 bases. The CDR3 runs to 13 residues. V was pared by 7 bases and J by 4 bases, with 4 bases of the junction left unmatched. The germline gives CDR1 LNHDA, CDR2 SQIVND (reference sequence). CDR3 amino acids: CASTGTGSYGYTF. CDR3 bases: TGTGCCAGTACTGGGACAGGGTCCTATGGCTACACCTTC.

This clone was seen once. This chain uses TRBV2 with TRBJ2-3; a possible D gene is TRBD1 (6 bases). The CDR3 is 15 residues long. Germline V gene data show CDR1 as SNHLY and CDR2 as FYNNEI. V was clipped by 4 bases and J by 1 base, with 12 bases between them. The CDR3 DNA follows: TGTGCCAGCAGTGTACAGGGTGGGGGCACAGATACGCAGTATTTT. Translation gives CASSVQGGGTDTQYF.

This rearrangement joins TRBV5-1 to TRBJ2-5; TRBD1 matches 7 bases. V gave up 4 bases and J gave up 4 bases; unmatched junction bases: 7. Per the germline V gene, CDR1 is SGHRS and CDR2 is YFSETQ. This CDR3 spans 14 amino acids. The CDR3 is CASSNPTGPETQYF. CDR3 nucleotides: TGCGCCAGCAGCAACCCGACAGGGCCAGAGACCCAGTACTTC. Complete variable domain (other parts from reference TRBV5-1 and TRBJ2-5): KAGVTQTPRYLIKTRGQQVTLSCSPISGHRSVSWYQQTPGQGLQFLFEYFSETQRNKGNFPGRFSGRQFSNSRSEMNVSTLELGDSALYLCASSNPTGPETQYFGPGTRLLVL.

This chain uses TRBV5-4 with TRBJ1-2, with TRBD1 matching over 10 bases. This CDR3 is 15 amino acids long. CDR1 is SGHNT, CDR2 YYREEE, per germline (reference sequence). V gave up 2 bases and J gave up 5 bases; unmatched junction bases: 6. CDR3 bases: TGTGCCAGCAGCTTAGGGACAGGGGATTCGTATGGCTACACCTTC. Residues: CASSLGTGDSYGYTF.

The chain uses TRBV12-3 or TRBV12-4 and TRBJ1-5; no clear D gene. Trimming removed 5 bases at V and 8 bases at J, with 13 bases between. There are 13 residues in the CDR3. CDR3 in DNA: TGTGCCAGCAGTCCGGGAGCCAAGGAGCCCCAGCATTTT. This translates into CASSPGAKEPQHF.

This chain connects TRBV7-3 to TRBJ2-7; a possible D gene is TRBD2 (6 bases). V was clipped by 3 bases and J by 6 bases, with 18 bases between them. Germline values: CDR1 SGHTA, CDR2 FQGTGA. This CDR3 region has 15 residues. This CDR3 is CASSLTLAAGPEQYF. The DNA of the CDR3 is TGTGCCAGCAGCTTGACGTTAGCGGCGGGTCCCGAGCAGTACTTC.

The CDR3 sequence is CACPSGRGMDPSLESRDYTF. Written as DNA, the CDR3 is TGTGCCTGCCCGTCAGGACGTGGAATGGACCCGAGTTTGGAGTCACGGGACTACACCTTC. The gene calls are TRBV30 and TRBJ1-2; unclear D gene. CDR1 is GTSNPN, CDR2 SVGIG, per germline (reference sequence). V was shortened by 6 bases and J by 10 bases, with 42 bases between the two germline ends. The CDR3 length is 20 residues.

The rearrangement links TRBV5-1 to TRBJ2-3, with 7 nucleotides matching TRBD1. This CDR3 is 13 amino acids long. Germline assignment: CDR1 SGHRS and CDR2 YFSETQ. The V and J ends lost 2 bases and 5 bases, in that order; junction bases with no gene match: 2. The CDR3 here is CASSFNRGDTQYF. Here the CDR3 DNA reads TGCGCCAGCAGCTTCAACAGGGGAGATACGCAGTATTTT.

The rearrangement uses TRBV4-3 and TRBJ2-1; TRBD1 matches 7 bases. The CDR3 runs 15 residues. Germline V gives CDR1 LGHNA, CDR2 YSLEER. The trim removed 5 bases at V and 3 bases at J, leaving 7 bases unmatched. The CDR3 region is CASSKHRGNYNEQFF. CDR3 in DNA: TGCGCCAGCAGCAAACACAGGGGAAACTACAATGAGCAGTTCTTC.

This chain connects TRBV4-2 to TRBJ2-7; 10 nucleotides line up with TRBD2. Germline values: CDR1 LGHNA, CDR2 YNFKEQ. The CDR3 length is 16 residues. J gave up 4 bases and V 0 bases, and 6 bases lay outside the gene matches. The CDR3 coding sequence is TGTGCCAGCAGCCAAGATAGCCTAGCGGGGGCTTACGAGCAGTACTTC. Amino acid sequence: CASSQDSLAGAYEQYF.

The rearrangement links TRBV9 to TRBJ2-1; D is ambiguous. Trimming removed 3 bases at V and 9 bases at J, with 13 bases between. The V gene's germline CDR1 is SGDLS and CDR2 YYNGEE. There are 13 residues in the CDR3. The CDR3 DNA reads as TGTGCCAGCAGCGGAATTAGCAACGCTGAGCAGTTCTTC. The encoded protein is CASSGISNAEQFF.

V is TRBV18 and J is TRBJ1-2; TRBD1 is a possible D gene (6 bases). Deletions cut 2 bases from V and 6 bases from J, with 13 bases between. This CDR3 has 14 residues. Germline CDR1 KGHSH, CDR2 LQKENI. The CDR3 nucleotides are TGTGCCAGCTCACCAAGGGGGGGCGGAGATGGCTACACCTTC. It encodes CASSPRGGGDGYTF.

This clone was found once. The chain employs TRBV4-3 and TRBJ1-1, with unresolved D. The germline gives CDR1 LGHNA, CDR2 YSLEER. V was pared by 5 bases and J by 1 base, with 8 bases between. The CDR3 consists of 13 residues. The DNA of the CDR3 is TGCGCCAGCAGCTCCCAGTGGAACACTGAAGCTTTCTTT. It is translated as CASSSQWNTEAFF.

The CDR3 protein is CASSPRVQGEETEAFF. The DNA of the CDR3 is TGTGCCAGCTCACCAAGGGTACAGGGTGAGGAGACTGAAGCTTTCTTT. V gene TRBV18 combines with J gene TRBJ1-1; a weak D match, TRBD1 (6 bases). From germline, CDR1 is KGHSH and CDR2 LQKENI. CDR3 size: 16 residues. V was shortened by 2 bases and J by 5 bases, with 18 bases between the two germline ends.

This chain uses TRBV12-5 with TRBJ2-7; the D gene is possibly TRBD1 (5 bases). V dropped 6 bases and J dropped 3 bases, with 18 bases sitting between them. The length of the CDR3 is 15 residues. Germline CDR1 reads LGHNT; CDR2 reads FRNRAP. The CDR3 protein is CASGLSQPTVYEQYF. DNA of the CDR3: TGTGCTAGTGGACTGTCGCAACCGACAGTCTACGAGCAGTACTTC.

The chain has TRBV7-9 and TRBJ2-4; possibly TRBD1 for D (6 bases). This CDR3 is 16 amino acids long. CDR1 and CDR2 from the germline V gene are SEHNR and FQNEAQ (reference sequence). Trimming stripped 5 bases from V and 1 base from J, with 15 bases between. CDR3 coding DNA: TGTGCCAGCAGCCACAGGGAGAGGAGGGCCAAAAACATTCAGTACTTC. Translation: CASSHRERRAKNIQYF.

The rearrangement links TRBV11-3 to TRBJ1-2; possibly TRBD1 for D (5 bases). This CDR3 spans 13 amino acids. CDR1 SGHNT and CDR2 YENEEA come from the germline V gene. V lost 0 bases and J lost 8, with 10 bases in between. Written as DNA, the CDR3 is TGTGCCAGCAGCTTAGATCCGGGGGACGGCTACACCTTC. The encoded protein is CASSLDPGDGYTF.

The sample holds a few counts of this clone. This sequence joins TRBV28 and TRBJ1-1; 9 bases match TRBD1. The CDR3 loop spans 17 amino acids. The ends lost 5 bases at V and 0 bases at J; junction bases unmatched: 10. CDR1 and CDR2 from the germline V gene are MDHEN and SYDVKM. The CDR3 loop reads CASSPLDRGKVNTEAFF. DNA for the CDR3: TGTGCCAGCAGTCCCTTAGACAGGGGGAAGGTGAACACTGAAGCTTTCTTT.

This clone was picked up a small number of times. The CDR3 DNA reads as TGTGCCACCAGCACTAGCGGGGGGGCAGATACGCAGTATTTT. Protein sequence: CATSTSGGADTQYF. V gene TRBV15 combines with J gene TRBJ2-3; TRBD2 matches at 12 bases. V was clipped by 4 bases and J by 4 bases; unmatched bases: 0. The CDR3 length is 14 residues. Germline values: CDR1 LNHNV, CDR2 YYDKDF (reference sequence).

This clone came up once. The chain links TRBV7-9 to TRBJ2-3; D unclear. The CDR3 runs 14 residues. With 5 bases removed from V and 2 bases from J, the gap between germline ends came to 11 bases. Per germline, CDR1 SEHNR and CDR2 FQNEAQ (reference sequence). The CDR3 spells CASSPDVATDTQYF. CDR3 nucleotide sequence: TGTGCCAGCAGCCCCGATGTGGCCACAGATACGCAGTATTTT.

The chain joins TRBV19 to TRBJ1-3; no definite D call. V was clipped by 11 bases and J by 0 bases, with 14 bases between them. This CDR3 contains 14 residues. Germline values: CDR1 LNHDA, CDR2 SQIVND (reference sequence). As DNA, the CDR3 is TGTGCCGCCGCCCCGGAGATCTCTGGAAACACCATATATTTT. Amino acid sequence: CAAAPEISGNTIYF.